This is a list of T cell receptor beta chains from one sample in a study of shared clonotypes between healthy human individuals. TCRdb's copy holds only in-frame clones and misses some; the assay was immunoSEQ multiplex PCR. Among some 1.5 million clones, roughly 97% were seen once, and the ten largest hold about 1%. The sequenced sample was naive CD4+ T cells sorted from blood. The receptors here all came from a man aged 25-45 years in good health. The CDR3 runs from the conserved cysteine through the conserved F or W. Fields, in order: V gene, D gene, clone size, J gene, CDR3 protein, CDR3 DNA. The D gene is left open where the match is weak. Size is omitted from some rows. Given values are once, few, many or a class for expanded clones.

>TRBV7-2|.|.|TRBJ1-2
CASSLDSSLNGYTF
TGTGCCAGCAGCTTAGACTCTTCCTTGAATGGCTACACCTTC
>TRBV19|.|.|TRBJ1-2
CASSAQGRNYGYTF
TGTGCCAGTAGCGCCCAAGGGAGGAACTATGGCTACACCTTC
>TRBV6-5|TRBD2|.|TRBJ2-1
CASRRGSSGTNEQFF
TGTGCCAGCAGAAGGGGGTCTAGCGGGACTAATGAGCAGTTCTTC
>TRBV28|TRBD2|.|TRBJ2-1
CASSLGTSGSHYNEQFF
TGTGCCAGCAGTTTAGGGACTAGCGGGAGTCACTACAATGAGCAGTTCTTC
>TRBV7-9|.|.|TRBJ2-5
CASSSGAVSWYQETQYF
TGTGCCAGCAGCTCAGGGGCCGTGTCTTGGTACCAAGAGACCCAGTACTTC
>TRBV10-1|.|.|TRBJ2-1
CASNDSPYNEQFF
TGCGCCAGCAATGACTCTCCCTACAATGAGCAGTTCTTC
>TRBV25-1|TRBD1|.|TRBJ2-5
CASSDQPRTGVETQYF
TGTGCCAGCAGTGATCAACCTAGGACAGGGGTAGAGACCCAGTACTTC
>TRBV5-1|.|.|TRBJ2-7
CASSLNPDSFYEQYF
TGCGCCAGCAGCTTAAACCCGGACAGCTTTTACGAGCAGTACTTC
>TRBV2|TRBD1|.|TRBJ1-5
CASSWDRYSRQPQHF
TGTGCCAGCAGCTGGGACAGATATAGCAGGCAGCCCCAGCATTTT
>TRBV9|.|once|TRBJ2-2
CASSVRPQGSAFANTGELFF
TGTGCCAGCAGCGTACGGCCCCAGGGCAGCGCGTTCGCGAACACCGGGGAGCTGTTTTTT
>TRBV7-9|.|.|TRBJ2-2
CASSFLQRNTGELFF
TGTGCCAGCAGCTTTCTTCAGCGAAACACCGGGGAGCTGTTTTTT
>TRBV5-1|.|.|TRBJ2-1
CASSSPSGVGWNEQFF
TGCGCCAGCAGCTCGCCTTCGGGAGTAGGTTGGAATGAGCAGTTCTTC
>TRBV27|.|.|TRBJ2-7
CASSIKTEAYEQYF
TGTGCCAGCAGTATAAAGACAGAAGCCTACGAGCAGTACTTC
>TRBV7-7|TRBD2|once|TRBJ2-7
CAFSWRENDEQYF
TGTGCCTTCTCGTGGCGGGAGAACGACGAGCAGTACTTC
>TRBV28|.|once|TRBJ2-7
CASSLVRPLYEQYF
TGTGCCAGCAGTTTGGTGCGCCCTCTCTACGAGCAGTACTTC